Below are 21 T cell receptor beta chains sequenced from a single sample in a study of T cells after yellow fever vaccination. TCRdb analysed the 5' RACE reads with MiXCR anew, one entry per CDR3 protein. The repertoire consists of fewer than 500,000 distinct CDR3 sequences, with roughly 20% occurring once and the leading ten covering 18%. The sequencing used PBMCs, collected before the yellow fever booster vaccination. The receptor set was obtained from a man younger than 35 who received the YFV17D yellow fever vaccine.

As for this clonotype: At one boundary the junction diverges from the germline segment, which might be a read error. This chain uses TRBV7-9 with TRBJ1-4; D possibly corresponds to TRBD1 (5 bases). The germline CDR1 and CDR2 sequences are SEHNR and FQNEAQ (reference sequence). CDR3 length: 13 residues. The chain's CDR3 is CASSLAAGGKLFF. The CDR3 nucleotides read TGTGCCAGCAGCCTAGCCGCCGGGGGAAAACTGTTTTTT.

There are a few counts of this clonotype. The rearrangement joins TRBV7-3 to TRBJ1-3; unclear D gene. V lost 1 base to trimming and J lost 2 bases, with 3 bases between them. Germline V gene data show CDR1 as SGHTA and CDR2 as FQGTGA. CDR3 length equals 13 residues. Written as DNA, the CDR3 is TGTGCCAGCAGCTTAAACGCTGGAAACACCATATATTTT. Its translation: CASSLNAGNTIYF. Drawing the rest from reference TRBV7-3 and TRBJ1-3, the complete variable domain is GAGVSQTPSNKVTEKGKYVELRCDPISGHTALYWYRQSLGQGPEFLIYFQGTGAADDSGLPNDRFFAVRPEGSVSTLKIQRTERGDSAVYLCASSLNAGNTIYFGEGSWLTVV.

The V and J genes are TRBV6-5 and TRBJ2-7; 8 bases map to TRBD2. The CDR3 sequence is 15 residues long. Germline V gene data show CDR1 as MNHEY and CDR2 as SVGAGI. V dropped 7 bases and J dropped 1; count of bases not matched to a gene: 9. The CDR3 region has the DNA TGTGCCAGCACGGATCCAGCGGGGGCTTCCTACGAGCAGTACTTC. Its translation is CASTDPAGASYEQYF.

This clonotype came up a few times. The rearrangement uses TRBV10-3 and TRBJ1-3; possible D gene TRBD1, 5 bases. Germline CDR1 is ENHRY and CDR2 is SYGVKD. This CDR3 is 15 amino acids long. The V end lost 11 bases, the J end lost 4 bases, and 21 bases lay between the germline ends. DNA for the CDR3: TGTGCCGCTGCTAGGCAGGGCAATTCAGGAAACACCATATATTTT. It specifies CAAARQGNSGNTIYF.

J is TRBJ2-6 and V is TRBV7-3; either TRBD1 or TRBD2 may fit D (5 bases each). V dropped 1 base and J dropped 4 bases, with 20 bases sitting between them. The CDR3 length is 19 residues. CDR1 and CDR2 from the germline V gene are SGHTA and FQGTGA. CDR3 protein: CASSLRSGTPVAGANVLTF. The CDR3 coding sequence is TGTGCCAGCAGCTTAAGGTCCGGGACGCCGGTAGCAGGGGCCAACGTCCTGACTTTC. Filled out from reference TRBV7-3 and TRBJ2-6, the complete variable domain reads GAGVSQTPSNKVTEKGKYVELRCDPISGHTALYWYRQSLGQGPEFLIYFQGTGAADDSGLPNDRFFAVRPEGSVSTLKIQRTERGDSAVYLCASSLRSGTPVAGANVLTFGAGSRLTVL.

This clonotype was seen repeatedly, ten times or more. The V and J genes are TRBV20-1 and TRBJ2-7; D is perhaps TRBD1 or TRBD2 (5 bases each). Germline-derived CDR1 and CDR2 are DFQATT and SNEGSKA (reference sequence). CDR3 length equals 12 residues. The germline V and J ends were trimmed by 0 bases and 12 bases, with 15 bases remaining between them. The DNA for the CDR3 is TGCAGTGCTAGAGATCCCGGGACGGAGGCGTACGTC. Translating it yields CSARDPGTEAYV.

This clonotype was counted a few times. This chain connects TRBV7-2 to TRBJ2-3, with D hard to call. V was trimmed by 2 bases and J by 3 bases, leaving 15 bases between them. This CDR3 region has 16 residues. The germline CDR1 and CDR2 sequences are SGHTA and FQGNSA. The CDR3 sequence is CASSLQVRRKTDTQYF. In DNA form, the CDR3 reads TGTGCCAGCAGCTTACAAGTGCGACGGAAAACAGATACGCAGTATTTT.

This clonotype was seen at least ten times. The chain couples TRBV4-3 to TRBJ2-5, with TRBD1 matching over 8 bases. V shed 1 base and J 5 bases; nucleotides not matched to a gene: 6. The CDR3 totals 15 residues. Germline V gives CDR1 LGHNA, CDR2 YSLEER. The CDR3 protein is CASSQAQGVGETQYF. CDR3 bases: TGCGCCAGCAGCCAAGCACAGGGGGTCGGGGAGACCCAGTACTTC.

The V gene is TRBV12-3 or TRBV12-4, the J gene TRBJ1-1; 9 nucleotides align to TRBD1. The trim removed 7 bases at V and 9 bases at J, leaving 6 bases unmatched. There are 12 residues in the CDR3. DNA of the CDR3: TGTGCCAGCACAGGACAGGGGACCAAAGCTTTCTTT. Translation gives CASTGQGTKAFF.

The table lists this clonotype with many counts. The chain uses TRBV5-5 and TRBJ2-1; no reliable D call. The CDR3 has 15 amino acids. The germline gives CDR1 SGHKS, CDR2 YYEKEE (reference sequence). Trimming removed 1 base from V and 0 bases from J, with 8 bases in between. The CDR3 loop reads CASSLSTSSYNEQFF. CDR3 nucleotide sequence: TGTGCCAGCAGCTTGTCGACGAGCTCCTACAATGAGCAGTTCTTC.

This clonotype has a count of ten or more. This chain's CDR3 is CASSPREATDTQYF. DNA of the CDR3: TGTGCCAGCAGTCCGAGGGAGGCCACAGATACGCAGTATTTT. The chain joins TRBV12-3 or TRBV12-4 to TRBJ2-3; tentative D call: TRBD2 (6 bases). The V gene lost 5 bases and the J gene lost 2 bases, with 11 bases spanning the gap. CDR3 size: 14 residues.

This clonotype showed up just a few times. The J gene is TRBJ2-7, the V gene TRBV2; D is perhaps TRBD1 (5 bases). Germline assignment: CDR1 SNHLY and CDR2 FYNNEI. The CDR3 is made up of 13 amino acids. The V gene lost 3 bases and the J gene lost 6 bases, with 12 bases spanning the gap. CDR3 DNA sequence: TGTGCCAGCAGTGACCCAGGGCCCTCCGAGCAGTACTTC. The encoded protein is CASSDPGPSEQYF.

The chain joins TRBV9 to TRBJ2-6, with unresolved D. This CDR3 is 15 amino acids long. CDR1 and CDR2 from the germline V gene are SGDLS and YYNGEE. Deletions cut 4 bases from V and 0 bases from J, with 8 bases between. The CDR3 is CASSLISSGANVLTF. The CDR3 DNA reads TGTGCCAGCAGCCTCATCAGCTCTGGGGCCAACGTCCTGACTTTC.

The chain joins TRBV6-6 to TRBJ1-1, with D unclear. CDR1 is MNHNY, CDR2 SVGAGI, per germline (reference sequence). The CDR3 is 15 amino acids. Trimming pared 6 bases from V and 0 bases from J, leaving 14 bases between. For the CDR3, the DNA is TGTGCCAGCAGGGTATCGGAGCTAATGAACACTGAAGCTTTCTTT. Residues: CASRVSELMNTEAFF.

The sample holds many counts of this clonotype. One end of the junction fails to match germline, which may point to a read error. V usage is TRBV5-1 and J usage is TRBJ2-5; 10 bases fit TRBD2. The CDR3 spans 15 residues. Germline V gives CDR1 SGHRS, CDR2 YFSETQ. CDR3 residues: CASSLGLAGVETQYF. The CDR3 DNA reads as TGTGCCAGCAGCTTAGGGCTAGCGGGGGTGGAGACCCAGTACTTC.

This chain links TRBV5-1 with TRBJ1-1; 7 nucleotides match TRBD1. The CDR3 has 13 amino acids. J gave up 10 bases and V 4 bases, and 10 bases lay outside the gene matches. From germline, CDR1 is SGHRS and CDR2 YFSETQ. In nucleotides, the CDR3 is TGCGCCAGCAGCCCGACAGGGCAATCAGGAGCTTTCTTT. This gives the protein CASSPTGQSGAFF.

The J gene is TRBJ1-2, the V gene TRBV5-1, with no clear D. Trimming took off 5 bases at V and 6 bases at J, with 8 bases between the two ends. CDR3 length equals 11 residues. Germline assignment: CDR1 SGHRS and CDR2 YFSETQ. The CDR3 DNA reads as TGCGCCAGCAGGGGGATTGATGGCTACACCTTC. Amino acid sequence: CASRGIDGYTF. Full variable domain (missing parts from reference TRBV5-1 and TRBJ1-2): KAGVTQTPRYLIKTRGQQVTLSCSPISGHRSVSWYQQTPGQGLQFLFEYFSETQRNKGNFPGRFSGRQFSNSRSEMNVSTLELGDSALYLCASRGIDGYTFGSGTRLTVV.

This clonotype has a handful of counts. The chain employs TRBV5-1 and TRBJ2-3; no firm D call. V was cut by 0 bases and J by 2 bases, with 7 bases left in between. The CDR3 length is 14 residues. Germline V gives CDR1 SGHRS, CDR2 YFSETQ. The CDR3: CASSLVLYTDTQYF. For the CDR3, the DNA is TGCGCCAGCAGCTTGGTTCTATACACAGATACGCAGTATTTT. Combining the CDR3 with reference TRBV5-1 and TRBJ2-3 gives the whole variable domain KAGVTQTPRYLIKTRGQQVTLSCSPISGHRSVSWYQQTPGQGLQFLFEYFSETQRNKGNFPGRFSGRQFSNSRSEMNVSTLELGDSALYLCASSLVLYTDTQYFGPGTRLTVL.

Details on this clonotype: One end of the junction varies from germline; a read error may be responsible. The rearrangement joins TRBV15 to TRBJ2-3; tentatively, D is TRBD2 (6 bases). CDR3 length: 10 amino acids. Germline V gene data show CDR1 as LNHNV and CDR2 as YYDKDF (reference sequence). CDR3 coding DNA: TGTGCCACCAGCAGAGGGGAGGCAGTTTTT. It translates to CATSRGEAVF.

This clonotype occurred a few times. This chain links TRBV7-2 with TRBJ2-1, with TRBD2 matching over 7 bases. The germline V gene has CDR1 SGHTA and CDR2 FQGNSA. CDR3 length: 15 residues. V gave up 5 bases and J gave up 0 bases; unmatched junction bases: 4. The CDR3 coding sequence is TGTGCCAGCAGCCGCCGGGGGGACTCCTACAATGAGCAGTTCTTC. This sequence encodes CASSRRGDSYNEQFF.

This clonotype was observed a handful of times. The chain joins TRBV20-1 to TRBJ2-3; D gene unclear. This CDR3 is built from 13 residues. With 4 bases removed from V and 4 bases from J, the gap between germline ends came to 12 bases. Germline CDR1 reads DFQATT; CDR2 reads SNEGSKA (reference sequence). The chain's CDR3 is CSAIEAAPDTQYF. The CDR3, as DNA: TGCAGTGCTATCGAGGCCGCCCCAGATACGCAGTATTTT.